The TCR beta chain described here comes from a study of T-cell reconstitution after alpha-beta-depleted transplantation in children. Per the germline V gene, CDR1 is MNHEY and CDR2 is SMNVEV (reference sequence). The CDR3 is made up of 14 amino acids. V was pared by 4 bases and J by 0 bases, with 7 bases between. Unique molecular identifiers tagged the TCRbeta library. TCRdb independently ran MiXCR on the PCR reads; one entry per CDR3 protein. The sample lists over 100,000 distinct CDR3 sequences; over 6% were seen once. This clonotype has ten or more counts. Its target is unknown. General study points: Newly produced T cells mostly accounted for T-cell counts and diversity one year post-transplant.

The specimen was PBMCs, collected before TCRalphabeta/CD19-depleted stem cell transplant. The genes are TRBV27 and TRBJ1-5; D unresolved. This clonotype originated in a boy aged 2 to 10 with acute lymphoblastic leukemia, due to receive a stem cell transplant. CDR3 amino acids: CASSYSSSNQPQHF. CDR3 nucleotides: TGTGCCAGCAGTTATAGCAGTAGCAATCAGCCCCAGCATTTT.